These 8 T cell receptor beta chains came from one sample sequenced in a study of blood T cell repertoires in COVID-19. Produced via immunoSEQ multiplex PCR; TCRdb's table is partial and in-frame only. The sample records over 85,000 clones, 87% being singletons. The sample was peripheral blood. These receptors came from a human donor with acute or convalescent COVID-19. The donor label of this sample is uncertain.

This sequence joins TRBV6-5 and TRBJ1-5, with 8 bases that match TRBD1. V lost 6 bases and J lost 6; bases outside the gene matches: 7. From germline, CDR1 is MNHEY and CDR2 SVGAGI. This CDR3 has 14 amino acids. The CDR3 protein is CASSQGTGGQPQHF. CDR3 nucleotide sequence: TGTGCCAGCAGCCAAGGGACAGGCGGTCAGCCCCAGCATTTT.

DNA of the CDR3: TGTGCCAGCAGTTTGGGGGCCCCCGGGACTAGTCTTTCCTACGAGCAGTACTTC. Translated, it gives CASSLGAPGTSLSYEQYF. The chain couples TRBV28 to TRBJ2-7, with 8 nucleotides matching TRBD2. Germline V gives CDR1 MDHEN, CDR2 SYDVKM. The CDR3 extends over 18 amino acids. Trimming took 3 bases from V and 1 from J; bases not matched to a gene: 14.

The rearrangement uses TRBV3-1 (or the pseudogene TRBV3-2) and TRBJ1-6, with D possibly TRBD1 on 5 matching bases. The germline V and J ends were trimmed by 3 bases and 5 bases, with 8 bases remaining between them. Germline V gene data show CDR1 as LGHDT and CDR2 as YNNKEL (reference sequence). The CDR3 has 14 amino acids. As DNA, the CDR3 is TGTGCCAGCAGCCATCGACAGAATAATTCACCCCTCCACTTT. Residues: CASSHRQNNSPLHF.

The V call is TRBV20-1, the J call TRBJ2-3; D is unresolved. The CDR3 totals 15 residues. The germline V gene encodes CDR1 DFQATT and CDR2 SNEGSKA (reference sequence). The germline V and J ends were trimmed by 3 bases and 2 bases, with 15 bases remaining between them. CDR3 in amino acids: CSASDSVAATDTQYF. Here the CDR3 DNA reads TGCAGTGCTAGTGACTCAGTGGCGGCCACAGATACGCAGTATTTT.

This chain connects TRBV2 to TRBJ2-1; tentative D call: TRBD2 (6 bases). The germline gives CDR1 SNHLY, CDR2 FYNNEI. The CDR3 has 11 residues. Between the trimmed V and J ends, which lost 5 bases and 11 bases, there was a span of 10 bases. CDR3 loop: CASSFAGKQFF. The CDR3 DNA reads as TGTGCCAGCAGTTTCGCGGGAAAGCAGTTCTTC.

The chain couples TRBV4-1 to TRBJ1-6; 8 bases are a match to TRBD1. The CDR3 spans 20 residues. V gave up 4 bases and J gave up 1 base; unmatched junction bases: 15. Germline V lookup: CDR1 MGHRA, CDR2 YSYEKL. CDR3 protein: CASSRETPSGGASYNSPLHF. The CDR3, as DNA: TGCGCCAGCAGCCGCGAAACCCCCTCAGGGGGCGCATCCTATAATTCACCCCTCCACTTT.

As DNA, the CDR3 is TGTGCCAGCAGTTACTGGGGCAGGAGGGATGTCGGCTACACCTTC. It encodes CASSYWGRRDVGYTF. The chain recombines TRBV6-2 or TRBV6-3 with TRBJ1-2; TRBD1 is a possible D gene (5 bases). The CDR3 is made up of 15 amino acids. V shed 1 base and J shed 8 bases, with 17 bases lying between them. Per germline, CDR1 MNHEY and CDR2 SVGEGT.

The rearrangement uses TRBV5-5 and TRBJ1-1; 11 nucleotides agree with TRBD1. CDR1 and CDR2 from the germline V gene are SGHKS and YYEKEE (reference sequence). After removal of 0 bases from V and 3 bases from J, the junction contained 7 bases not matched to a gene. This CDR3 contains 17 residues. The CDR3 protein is CASSLGTGGGRDTEAFF. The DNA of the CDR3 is TGTGCCAGCAGCTTGGGGACAGGGGGCGGGCGGGACACTGAAGCTTTCTTT.